This T cell receptor (beta chain) was sequenced for a study of Ad26.COV2.S vaccination and SARS-CoV-2 variants. Across the study: Donor participated within the Ad26.COV2.S arm of the COV1001 trial. Intramuscularly, Ad26.COV2.S was given either once or twice, 56 days apart.

General study points: The authors reported substantial breadth in spike-specific CD8+ and CD4+ T cell responses after vaccination.

Treatment: 15 to 20 received Ad26.COV2.S at low or high dose, single or two shots; 5 received placebo; per-sample allocation not given. The samples date from day 63 after the first vaccine or placebo injection. Method: immunoSEQ multiplex PCR; TCRdb's copy keeps in-frame clones and lacks some. In the table there are just over 350,000 clones, roughly 84% of which are singletons. Regarding this clone: Its antigen is as yet unknown.

CDR1 and CDR2 (germline): PRHDT, FYEKMQ (reference sequence). This CDR3 region has 12 residues. V was clipped by 5 bases and J by 1 base, with 5 bases between them. The starting material was peripheral blood, obtained in a trial of Ad26.COV2.S vaccine versus placebo. This sequence was found in a person between 18 and 59 years old who received the Ad26.COV2.S COVID-19 vaccine or a placebo. The gene calls are TRBV13 and TRBJ1-1; unclear D gene. CDR3 in amino acids: CASSRKNTEAFF. CDR3 nucleotide sequence: TGTGCCAGCAGCCGAAAGAACACTGAAGCTTTCTTT.